The rows below give T cell receptor beta chains drawn from one sample of a study of cytomegalovirus exposure and HLA in healthy donors. Assay: immunoSEQ multiplex PCR; the TCRdb copy retains only in-frame clones and omits some. The sample lists about 140,000 clones; 79% were seen once. Source material: PBMCs. These receptors all stem from a middle-aged man in good health and CMV-seropositive. Both conserved end residues are part of each CDR3. Each record gives: J gene, V gene, D gene, clone size, CDR3 DNA, CDR3 protein. D genes are given only for firm matches. Size values are once, few and many counts, or a class for expanded clones, and some rows have none.

TRBJ1-2,TRBV4-1,.,.,TGCGCCAGCAGCCAGACTGGGGGAGGGAACTATGGCTACACCTTC,CASSQTGGGNYGYTF
TRBJ2-3,TRBV19,.,once,TGTGCCAGTAGTATAACCCCTACTAGAGCAGATACGCAGTATTTT,CASSITPTRADTQYF
TRBJ2-1,TRBV6-5,.,.,TGTGCCAGCAATAGGGGGTTATCCTACAATGAGCAGTTCTTC,CASNRGLSYNEQFF
TRBJ2-7,TRBV6-1,.,few,TGTGCCAGCAGTGGCTCAGCGGGCGCTTCCTACGAGCAGTACTTC,CASSGSAGASYEQYF
TRBJ2-3,TRBV18,TRBD2,.,TGTGCCAGCTCACCAACGCGGGAGGGTTCCGATACGCAGTATTTT,CASSPTREGSDTQYF
TRBJ2-2,TRBV2,.,.,TGTGCCAGCGGATCCGGGACTTGGAGTACCGGGGAGCTGTTTTTT,CASGSGTWSTGELFF
TRBJ1-1,TRBV6-6,.,.,TGTGCCAGCAGTTCCCCCGACAGAAACACTGAAGCTTTCTTT,CASSSPDRNTEAFF
TRBJ2-2,TRBV2,TRBD2,.,TGTGCCAGCACCCGGCCTGGCGGGAGCAGGGAGCTGTTTTTT,CASTRPGGSRELFF
TRBJ1-2,TRBV30,.,.,TGTGCCTGGAGTGTACCGGAGATTAATGGCTACACCTTC,CAWSVPEINGYTF
TRBJ2-3,TRBV7-9,.,.,TGTGCCAGCAGCTCGGGATTAGCCGCAGATACGCAGTATTTT,CASSSGLAADTQYF
TRBJ2-5,TRBV19,TRBD1,.,TGTGCCAGTAGCGGGACAGATCAAGAGACCCAGTACTTC,CASSGTDQETQYF
TRBJ2-5,TRBV7-9,.,.,TGTGCCAGCAGCTTAACAGGGCACCAAGAGACCCAGTACTTC,CASSLTGHQETQYF
TRBJ1-1,TRBV18,.,.,TGTGCCAGCTCAACGACACCCATGAACACTGAAGCTTTCTTT,CASSTTPMNTEAFF
TRBJ1-2,TRBV4-2,.,once,TGTGCCAGCAGCCAAGACTTCGATGGCAGGGACTATGGCTACACCTTC,CASSQDFDGRDYGYTF
TRBJ2-2,TRBV7-3,TRBD2,once,TGTGCCAGCAGCTCGCAGACTAGCGGGGCGAACACCGGGGAGCTGTTTTTT,CASSSQTSGANTGELFF
TRBJ2-1,TRBV27,.,.,TGTGCCAGCATAAGGGGGGGAGGTTACAATGAGCAGTTCTTC,CASIRGGGYNEQFF
TRBJ2-3,TRBV4-1,.,.,TGCGCCAGCAGCCAAGATTGGGGGGAGGCCTCCACAGATACGCAGTATTTT,CASSQDWGEASTDTQYF
TRBJ2-4,TRBV9,.,few,TGTGCCAGCAGCCTCGGGGGAGCCAAAAACATTCAGTACTTC,CASSLGGAKNIQYF
TRBJ1-1,TRBV11-2,.,.,TGTGCCAGCAGTTCACAGGGTCCGAACACTGAAGCTTTCTTT,CASSSQGPNTEAFF
TRBJ2-1,TRBV10-1,TRBD2,.,TGCGCCAGCAGTGGGGGGACTAGCGGGTACGATGGTGAGCAGTTCTTC,CASSGGTSGYDGEQFF
TRBJ2-7,TRBV5-1,TRBD1,.,TGCGCCAGCAGCTTACAGGGGTACGAGCAGTACTTC,CASSLQGYEQYF
TRBJ1-5,TRBV18,.,once,TGTGCCAGCTCGATCGGCGGTTCTGGGCAGCCCCAGCATTTT,CASSIGGSGQPQHF
TRBJ2-5,TRBV2,.,once,TGTGCCAGCAGCGAAGCGAGTCCCCTGCAATCGCAGTACTTC,CASSEASPLQSQYF
TRBJ1-4,TRBV19,TRBD1,.,TGTGCCAGTAGTACACTTCGGGACAGGGGTGAAAAACTGTTTTTT,CASSTLRDRGEKLFF
TRBJ2-3,TRBV28,TRBD2,.,TGTGCCAGCAGTCTCGGGACTAGCGGGAGGAGAAACACAGATACGCAGTATTTT,CASSLGTSGRRNTDTQYF
TRBJ1-5,TRBV27,TRBD1,few,TGTGCCAGCAGTTTGACAGGGGGCAATCAGCCCCAGCATTTT,CASSLTGGNQPQHF
TRBJ1-2,TRBV9,.,.,TGTGCCAGCAGCGTTCTGGGGAGCGGCTACACCTTC,CASSVLGSGYTF
TRBJ2-1,TRBV10-3,TRBD1,.,TGTGCCATCAGTGAGCTGGACAGGGGGGTGAGTGAGCAGTTCTTC,CAISELDRGVSEQFF
TRBJ1-1,TRBV7-8,.,.,TGTGCCAGCAGCCTTTTGCAGGGCATGGCCAACACTGAAGCTTTCTTT,CASSLLQGMANTEAFF
TRBJ2-1,TRBV5-4,TRBD2,.,TGTGCCAGCAGCTTCTTTGCGGGAGGCTACAATGAGCAGTTCTTC,CASSFFAGGYNEQFF
TRBJ2-7,TRBV9,.,.,TGTGCCAGCAGCGTTGAGGAGACCACGGTCTACGAGCAGTACTTC,CASSVEETTVYEQYF
TRBJ2-7,TRBV7-2,.,few,TGTGCCAGCAGCTTAGACGGCAGCGCCTACGAGCAGTACTTC,CASSLDGSAYEQYF
TRBJ1-2,TRBV19,TRBD1,.,TGTGCCAGTGGGGGACAGCCCTATGGCTACACCTTC,CASGGQPYGYTF
TRBJ2-7,TRBV10-3,.,once,TGTGCCGTGAGACTAGACCAAAACCACGAGCAGTACTTC,CAVRLDQNHEQYF
TRBJ1-6,TRBV4-2,TRBD1,.,TGTGCCAGCAGCCAAGGACAGGGGGAAGGCAATTCACCCCTCCACTTT,CASSQGQGEGNSPLHF
TRBJ1-2,TRBV5-4,TRBD1,.,TGTGCCAGCAGCTTCAGGGGGCAACGAGGTAGTTCCCTCTATGGCTACACCTTC,CASSFRGQRGSSLYGYTF
TRBJ1-1,TRBV6-5,.,.,TGTGCCAGCAGTTCCCGCGGGGGAGGCACTGAAGCTTTCTTT,CASSSRGGGTEAFF
TRBJ1-4,TRBV5-5,TRBD1,.,TGTGCCAGCAGCCGACAGGGGGAGGGTGAAAAACTGTTTTTT,CASSRQGEGEKLFF
TRBJ2-1,TRBV27,.,.,TGTGCCAGCAGTTTACGGGACTTAGAATCCTACAATGAGCAGTTCTTC,CASSLRDLESYNEQFF
TRBJ1-2,TRBV5-4,TRBD1,.,TGTGTCAGCAGCGAACGACTAGGGACAGCGGGTGGCTACACCTTC,CVSSERLGTAGGYTF
TRBJ1-4,TRBV19,TRBD1,.,TGTGCCAGTAGCCGGGACAGGGGGCGGGTTACAACTAATGAAAAACTGTTTTTT,CASSRDRGRVTTNEKLFF
TRBJ2-7,TRBV5-4,TRBD1,.,TGTGCCAGCAGCCCTACTACGGACAGGGGCTACGAGCAGTACTTC,CASSPTTDRGYEQYF
TRBJ1-2,TRBV2,TRBD1,.,TGTGCCAGCAGTGGAGAAGGGGGCATCGACTACACCTTC,CASSGEGGIDYTF
TRBJ1-2,TRBV19,TRBD1,.,TGTGCCAGTAGTATCCGGACAGGTCGAATGGGCTATGGCTACACCTTC,CASSIRTGRMGYGYTF
TRBJ1-2,TRBV28,.,.,TGTGCCAGCAGTTGGTTCCGGGGGACCCATGGCTACACCTTC,CASSWFRGTHGYTF
TRBJ1-5,TRBV6-6,TRBD1,.,TGTGCCAGCAGCCACGGACAGGGTAGTCAGCCCCAGCATTTT,CASSHGQGSQPQHF
TRBJ1-2,TRBV28,.,.,TGTGCCAGCAGTCTGGGAGGCAGTAACTATGGCTACACCTTC,CASSLGGSNYGYTF
TRBJ1-2,TRBV19,TRBD1,.,TGTGCCAGTAGGAACAGGGGGCGAAATTTTGGCTACACCTTC,CASRNRGRNFGYTF
TRBJ2-7,TRBV13,TRBD2,.,TGTGCCAGCAGCCTCCGGACTAGCGGGAGGGGAAGGAGACACGAGCAGTACTTC,CASSLRTSGRGRRHEQYF
TRBJ2-3,TRBV6-4,.,few,TGTGCCAGCAGTCTCGACCGCGGGACCACAGATACGCAGTATTTT,CASSLDRGTTDTQYF
TRBJ2-2,TRBV9,.,.,TGTGCCAGCAGCGTAGTAACCGGGGAGCTGTTTTTT,CASSVVTGELFF
TRBJ2-7,TRBV5-6,TRBD2,few,TGTGCCAGCAGCTCGGCCAGCGGGAGGGCCTACGAGCAGTACTTC,CASSSASGRAYEQYF
TRBJ1-5,TRBV5-5,.,.,TGTGCCAGCAGCTTGGCTGGCAATCAGCCCCAGCATTTT,CASSLAGNQPQHF
TRBJ1-5,TRBV27,.,.,TGTGCCAGCAGTTTATCAGGGGATAGCAATCAGCCCCAGCATTTT,CASSLSGDSNQPQHF